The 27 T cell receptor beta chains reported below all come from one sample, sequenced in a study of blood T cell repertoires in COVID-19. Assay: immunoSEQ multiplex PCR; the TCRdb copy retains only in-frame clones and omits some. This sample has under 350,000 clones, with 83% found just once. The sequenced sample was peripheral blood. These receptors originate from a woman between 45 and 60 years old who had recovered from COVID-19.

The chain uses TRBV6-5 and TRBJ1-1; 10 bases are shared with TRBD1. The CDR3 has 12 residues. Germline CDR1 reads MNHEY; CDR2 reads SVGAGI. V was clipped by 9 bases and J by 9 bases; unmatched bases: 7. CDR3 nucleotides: TGTGCCAGTATGGGGGGACAGGGGAAAGCTTTCTTT. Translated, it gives CASMGGQGKAFF.

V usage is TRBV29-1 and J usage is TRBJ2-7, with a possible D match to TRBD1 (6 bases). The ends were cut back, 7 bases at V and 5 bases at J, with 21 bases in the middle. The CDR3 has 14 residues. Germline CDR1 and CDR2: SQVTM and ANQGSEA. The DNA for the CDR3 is TGCAGCGCCCGCAGTCAACAGGGAACGAACGAGCAGTACTTC. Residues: CSARSQQGTNEQYF.

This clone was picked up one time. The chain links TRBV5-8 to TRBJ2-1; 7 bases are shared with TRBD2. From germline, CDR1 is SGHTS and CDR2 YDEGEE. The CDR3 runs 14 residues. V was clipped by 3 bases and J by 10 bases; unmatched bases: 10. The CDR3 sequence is CASSSRDYIREQFF. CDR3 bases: TGTGCCAGCAGCTCCCGGGACTATATCAGGGAGCAGTTCTTC.

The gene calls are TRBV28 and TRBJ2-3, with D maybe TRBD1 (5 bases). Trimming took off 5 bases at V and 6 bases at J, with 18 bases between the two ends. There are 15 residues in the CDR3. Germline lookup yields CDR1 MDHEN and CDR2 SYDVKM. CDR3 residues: CASSDGKDILDTQYF. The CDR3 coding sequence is TGTGCCAGCAGTGATGGGAAGGACATTTTGGATACGCAGTATTTT.

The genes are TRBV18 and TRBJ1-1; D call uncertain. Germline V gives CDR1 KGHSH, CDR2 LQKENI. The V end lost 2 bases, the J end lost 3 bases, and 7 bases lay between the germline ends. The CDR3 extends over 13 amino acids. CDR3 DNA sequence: TGTGCCAGCTCACCAAATGAGGACACTGAAGCTTTCTTT. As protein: CASSPNEDTEAFF.

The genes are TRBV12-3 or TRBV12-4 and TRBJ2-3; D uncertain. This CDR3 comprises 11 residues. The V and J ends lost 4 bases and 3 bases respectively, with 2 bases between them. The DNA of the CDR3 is TGTGCCAGCAGTTCGACAGATACGCAGTATTTT. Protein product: CASSSTDTQYF.

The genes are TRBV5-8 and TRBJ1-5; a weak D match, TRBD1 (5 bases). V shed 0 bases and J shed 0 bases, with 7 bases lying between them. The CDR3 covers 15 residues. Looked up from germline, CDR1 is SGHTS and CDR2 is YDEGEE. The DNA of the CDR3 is TGTGCCAGCAGCTTGGGGGGGGTTAGCAATCAGCCCCAGCATTTT. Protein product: CASSLGGVSNQPQHF.

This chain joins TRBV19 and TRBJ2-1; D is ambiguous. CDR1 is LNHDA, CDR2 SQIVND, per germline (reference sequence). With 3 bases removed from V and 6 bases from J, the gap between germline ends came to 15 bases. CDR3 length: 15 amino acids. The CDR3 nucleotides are TGTGCCAGTAGTATCACAGAGAGCCCCGCCAATGAGCAGTTCTTC. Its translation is CASSITESPANEQFF.

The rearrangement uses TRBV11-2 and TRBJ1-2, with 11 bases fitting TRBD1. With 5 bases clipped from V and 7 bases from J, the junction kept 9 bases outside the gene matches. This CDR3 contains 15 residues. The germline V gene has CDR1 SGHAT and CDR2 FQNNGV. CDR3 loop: CASSVTGTGGSGYTF. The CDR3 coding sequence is TGTGCCAGCAGCGTTACCGGGACAGGGGGTTCTGGCTACACCTTC.

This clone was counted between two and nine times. The CDR3 reads CASSQGQGRRYSSPLHF. CDR3 sequence (DNA): TGTGCCAGCAGCCAAGGACAGGGGCGTCGATATAGCTCACCCCTCCACTTT. V gene TRBV14 combines with J gene TRBJ1-6; TRBD1 agrees at 8 bases. Losses at the gene ends were 1 base for V and 10 bases for J; bases not matched to a gene: 12. Germline V gives CDR1 SGHDN, CDR2 FVKESK. The CDR3 has 17 amino acids.

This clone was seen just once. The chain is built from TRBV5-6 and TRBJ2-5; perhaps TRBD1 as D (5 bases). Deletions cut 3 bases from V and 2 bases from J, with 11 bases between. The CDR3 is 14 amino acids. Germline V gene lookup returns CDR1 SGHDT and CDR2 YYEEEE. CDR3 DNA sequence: TGTGCCAGCAGCTCACAGGCTACTCAAGAGACCCAGTACTTC. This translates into CASSSQATQETQYF.

The CDR3 DNA reads TGTGCCAGCAGCCATGCGCCCAAAGAGACCCAGTACTTC. Translated, it gives CASSHAPKETQYF. The chain has TRBV14 and TRBJ2-5; the D is unclear. The V gene lost 3 bases and the J gene lost 3 bases, with 8 bases spanning the gap. The germline CDR1 and CDR2 sequences are SGHDN and FVKESK. The CDR3 sequence is 13 residues long. The full variable domain, rest sourced from reference TRBV14 and TRBJ2-5, is EAGVTQFPSHSVIEKGQTVTLRCDPISGHDNLYWYRRVMGKEIKFLLHFVKESKQDESGMPNNRFLAERTGGTYSTLKVQPAELEDSGVYFCASSHAPKETQYFGPGTRLLVL.

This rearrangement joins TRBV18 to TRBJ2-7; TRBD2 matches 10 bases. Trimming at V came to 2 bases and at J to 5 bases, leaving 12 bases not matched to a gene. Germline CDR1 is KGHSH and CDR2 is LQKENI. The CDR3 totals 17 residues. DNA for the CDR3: TGTGCCAGCTCACCAAGTCCCAGCGGGAGGGGGGTTAACGAGCAGTACTTC. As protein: CASSPSPSGRGVNEQYF.

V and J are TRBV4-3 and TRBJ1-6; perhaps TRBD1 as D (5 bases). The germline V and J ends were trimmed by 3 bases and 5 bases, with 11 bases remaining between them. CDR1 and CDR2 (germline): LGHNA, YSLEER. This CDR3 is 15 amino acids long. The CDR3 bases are TGCGCCAGCAGCCAGGGGGGAGGGAATAATTCACCCCTCCACTTT. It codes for CASSQGGGNNSPLHF.

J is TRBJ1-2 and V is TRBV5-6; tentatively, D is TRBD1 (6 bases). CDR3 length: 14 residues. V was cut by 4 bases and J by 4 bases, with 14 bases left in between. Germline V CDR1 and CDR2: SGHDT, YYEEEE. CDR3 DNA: TGTGCCAGCAGCCCGGTTAGGGGGACCTATGGCTACACCTTC. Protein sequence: CASSPVRGTYGYTF.

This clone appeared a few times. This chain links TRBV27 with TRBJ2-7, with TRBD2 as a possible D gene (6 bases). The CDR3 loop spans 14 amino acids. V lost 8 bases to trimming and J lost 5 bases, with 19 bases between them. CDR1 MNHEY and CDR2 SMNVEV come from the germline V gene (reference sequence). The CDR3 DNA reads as TGTGCCAGCGGGCTCCGGTCAGCGGGCGACGAGCAGTACTTC. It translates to CASGLRSAGDEQYF.

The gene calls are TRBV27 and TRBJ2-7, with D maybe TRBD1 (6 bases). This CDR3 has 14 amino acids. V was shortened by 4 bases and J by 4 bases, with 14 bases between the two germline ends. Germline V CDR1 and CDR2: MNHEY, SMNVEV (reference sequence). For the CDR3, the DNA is TGTGCCAGCAGTTATACAGGGCCTGGGTACGAGCAGTACTTC. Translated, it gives CASSYTGPGYEQYF.

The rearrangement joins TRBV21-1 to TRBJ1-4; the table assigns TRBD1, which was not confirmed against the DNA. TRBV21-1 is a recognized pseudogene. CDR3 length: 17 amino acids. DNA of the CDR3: TGTGCCAGCAGCACAGGGGAATCGGTTGGTATTTGTGAAAAACTGTTTTTT. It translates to CASSTGESVGICEKLFF.

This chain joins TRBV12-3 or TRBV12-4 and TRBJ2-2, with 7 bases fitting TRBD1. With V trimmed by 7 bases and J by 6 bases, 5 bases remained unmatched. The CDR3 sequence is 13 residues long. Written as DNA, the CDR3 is TGTGCCAGCAAATACAGGGGCTCCGGGGAGCTGTTTTTT. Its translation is CASKYRGSGELFF.

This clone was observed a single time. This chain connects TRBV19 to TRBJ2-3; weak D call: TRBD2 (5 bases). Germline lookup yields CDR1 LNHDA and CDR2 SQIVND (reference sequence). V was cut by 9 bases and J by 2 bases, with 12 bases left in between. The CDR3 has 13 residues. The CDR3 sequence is CARLGWATDTQYF. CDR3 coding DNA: TGTGCCAGACTAGGTTGGGCCACAGATACGCAGTATTTT.

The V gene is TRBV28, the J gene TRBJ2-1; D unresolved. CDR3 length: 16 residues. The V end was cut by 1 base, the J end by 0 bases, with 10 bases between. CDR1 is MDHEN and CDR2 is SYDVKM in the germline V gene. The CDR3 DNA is TGTGCCAGCAGTTTATTCGCGGTAAGCTCCTACAATGAGCAGTTCTTC. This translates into CASSLFAVSSYNEQFF.

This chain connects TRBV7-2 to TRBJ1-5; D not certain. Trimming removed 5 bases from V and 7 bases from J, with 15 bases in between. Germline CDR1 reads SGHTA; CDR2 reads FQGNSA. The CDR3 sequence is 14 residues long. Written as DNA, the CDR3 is TGTGCCAGCAGCGTTAATAGCCCCTCCCAGCCCCAGCATTTT. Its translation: CASSVNSPSQPQHF.

In DNA form, the CDR3 reads TGTGCCAGCACCACTACCTGGACTGGGGGACAAAATGAGCAGTTCTTC. Translated, it gives CASTTTWTGGQNEQFF. The rearrangement uses TRBV28 and TRBJ2-1, with D possibly matching TRBD1 (6 bases). This CDR3 is built from 16 residues. Trimming removed 7 bases from V and 7 bases from J, with 23 bases in between. Germline assignment: CDR1 MDHEN and CDR2 SYDVKM. The full variable domain, completed using reference TRBV28 and TRBJ2-1, is DVKVTQSSRYLVKRTGEKVFLECVQDMDHENMFWYRQDPGLGLRLIYFSYDVKMKEKGDIPEGYSVSREKKERFSLILESASTNQTSMYLCASTTTWTGGQNEQFFGPGTRLTVL.

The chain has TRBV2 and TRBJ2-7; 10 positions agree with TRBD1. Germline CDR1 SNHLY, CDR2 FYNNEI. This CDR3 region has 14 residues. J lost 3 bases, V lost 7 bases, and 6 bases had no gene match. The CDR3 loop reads CASTSTGGGYEQYF. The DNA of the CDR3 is TGTGCCAGCACCTCGACAGGGGGCGGCTACGAGCAGTACTTC.

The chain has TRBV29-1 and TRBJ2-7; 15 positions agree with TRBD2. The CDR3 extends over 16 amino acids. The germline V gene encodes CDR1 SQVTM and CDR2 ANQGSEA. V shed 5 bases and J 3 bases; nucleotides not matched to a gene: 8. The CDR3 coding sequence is TGCAGCGTTACCGGGACTAGCGGGGGGCGCAGCTACGAGCAGTACTTC. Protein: CSVTGTSGGRSYEQYF.

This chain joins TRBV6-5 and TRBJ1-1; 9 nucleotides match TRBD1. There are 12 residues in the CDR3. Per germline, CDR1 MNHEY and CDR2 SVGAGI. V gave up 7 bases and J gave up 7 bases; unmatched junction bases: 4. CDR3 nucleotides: TGTGCCAGCACCGGGACAGGGTTTGAAGCTTTCTTT. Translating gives CASTGTGFEAFF.

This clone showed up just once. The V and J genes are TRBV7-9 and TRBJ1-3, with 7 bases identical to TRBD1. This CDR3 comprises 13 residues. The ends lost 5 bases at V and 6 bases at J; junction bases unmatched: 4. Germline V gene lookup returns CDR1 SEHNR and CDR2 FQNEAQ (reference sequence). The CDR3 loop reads CASSPGGENTIYF. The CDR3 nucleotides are TGTGCCAGCAGCCCAGGGGGAGAAAACACCATATATTTT.